This TCR beta chain originates from a study of shared clonotypes between healthy human individuals. Study in general: Donors consisted of two women and three men between 18 and 49.

Data came from immunoSEQ multiplex PCR; TCRdb stores just in-frame clones and leaves some out. Of fewer than 3 million clones in the sample, 80% to 95% were seen once. CDR3 length: 15 residues. Trimming took off 1 base at V and 4 bases at J, with 13 bases between the two ends. CDR1 and CDR2 (germline): SEHNR, FQNEAQ (reference sequence). Both subsets, CD45RA+ naive and CD45RA-negative memory, were split from the CD4+ cells. The specimen was naive CD4+ T cells from PBMCs. The subset was: CD45RA+ positively selected. The TCR comes from a man between 18 and 29 years old in good health. Some clones in this sample may be carry-over from other donors' samples. V is TRBV7-9 and J is TRBJ1-1, with D perhaps TRBD1 (5 bases). The CDR3 DNA reads as TGTGCCAGCAGCTTAGTGACGGGGGTGAGCACTGAAGCTTTCTTT. It translates to CASSLVTGVSTEAFF.